A single sample is the source of the 9 T cell receptor beta chains below, sequenced in a study of shared clonotypes between healthy human individuals. Terminally differentiated effector memory CD45RA+ cells were excluded by CCR7 positive selection of CD45RO-negative cells. The method was immunoSEQ multiplex PCR; TCRdb's version includes in-frame clones alone and lacks a portion of them. The sample lists nearly 2 million clones; about 94% were seen once. Input material: naive CD8+ T cells sorted from blood. The receptors originated from a man younger than 35 in good health.

The chain combines TRBV5-6 with TRBJ2-1; 10 nucleotides agree with TRBD1. Germline values: CDR1 SGHDT, CDR2 YYEEEE. The CDR3 is 14 amino acids. Trimming cost V 4 bases and J 7 bases; bases outside gene matches: 5. The CDR3 protein is CASSVGQGRNEQFF. The CDR3 DNA follows: TGTGCCAGCAGCGTGGGACAGGGGCGGAATGAGCAGTTCTTC.

The CDR3, as DNA: TGCGCCAGCAGCCAAGATCCTCCCGGCGGGCCCGGGGAGCAGTACTTC. Its protein is CASSQDPPGGPGEQYF. The chain uses TRBV4-1 and TRBJ2-7; possible D gene TRBD2, 5 bases. Looked up from germline, CDR1 is MGHRA and CDR2 is YSYEKL. There are 16 residues in the CDR3. V lost 0 bases and J lost 7, with 19 bases in between.

The chain is built from TRBV6-6 and TRBJ2-7; the D call may be TRBD1 or TRBD2 (5 bases each). The CDR3 spans 14 residues. Between the trimmed V and J ends, which lost 2 bases and 3 bases, there was a span of 11 bases. The V gene's germline CDR1 is MNHNY and CDR2 SVGAGI (reference sequence). The CDR3 reads CASSYGTIYYEQYF. CDR3 DNA: TGTGCCAGCAGTTACGGGACGATCTACTACGAGCAGTACTTC.

A note on this clone: Other nucleotide sequences in the sample specify the same CDR3. This chain joins TRBV10-2 and TRBJ1-5, with D unclear. CDR3 size: 13 residues. Germline-derived CDR1 and CDR2 are WSHSY and SAAADI. Trimming cost V 3 bases and J 0 bases, with 3 bases left between them. The CDR3 sequence is CASSDYSNQPQHF. As DNA, the CDR3 is TGCGCCAGCAGTGACTATAGCAATCAGCCCCAGCATTTT.

In this sample, this clone turned up once. The J gene is TRBJ2-1, the V gene TRBV12-5; 9 bases match TRBD1. The CDR3 runs to 16 residues. The germline CDR1 and CDR2 sequences are LGHNT and FRNRAP. V shed 1 base and J 2 bases; nucleotides not matched to a gene: 3. The CDR3 reads CASGLAGTGTYNEQFF. For the CDR3, the DNA is TGTGCTAGTGGTTTGGCCGGGACAGGGACCTACAATGAGCAGTTCTTC.

The rearrangement uses TRBV28 and TRBJ2-7, with D perhaps TRBD1 (6 bases). The CDR3 runs 16 residues. V gave up 6 bases and J gave up 0 bases, with 18 bases separating them. The V gene's germline CDR1 is MDHEN and CDR2 SYDVKM. CDR3 sequence reads: CASSSRTEQFSYEQYF. The CDR3 DNA is TGTGCCAGCAGCTCGCGGACAGAACAATTCTCCTACGAGCAGTACTTC.

The rearrangement uses TRBV13 and TRBJ2-2; D remains ambiguous. The CDR3 has 13 residues. Trimming took off 4 bases at V and 5 bases at J, with 8 bases between the two ends. Per germline, CDR1 PRHDT and CDR2 FYEKMQ (reference sequence). CDR3 nucleotide sequence: TGTGCCAGCAGCTCTGAAAAAACCGGGGAGCTGTTTTTT. Translation gives CASSSEKTGELFF.

The chain joins TRBV27 to TRBJ2-7; no clear D. Looked up from germline, CDR1 is MNHEY and CDR2 is SMNVEV (reference sequence). Trimming took off 8 bases at V and 2 bases at J, with 10 bases between the two ends. The CDR3 has 12 amino acids. CDR3 sequence reads: CASGPVTYEQYF. DNA for the CDR3: TGTGCCAGCGGGCCAGTGACCTACGAGCAGTACTTC.

This clone has just one count. V usage is TRBV27 and J usage is TRBJ2-3; 8 nucleotides agree with TRBD2. V shed 5 bases and J 2 bases; nucleotides not matched to a gene: 6. The germline gives CDR1 MNHEY, CDR2 SMNVEV (reference sequence). The CDR3 covers 15 residues. Here the CDR3 reads CASSETGGITDTQYF. The CDR3 DNA sequence: TGTGCCAGCAGTGAGACGGGGGGGATCACAGATACGCAGTATTTT.